This TCR beta chain was obtained from a study of shared clonotypes between healthy human individuals. This CDR3 has 14 amino acids. The germline gives CDR1 SGHRS, CDR2 YFSETQ. J gave up 4 bases and V 5 bases, and 5 bases lay outside the gene matches. Sequencing used immunoSEQ multiplex PCR; TCRdb keeps in-frame clones, though not all of them. The repertoire holds hundreds of thousands of clones, with almost 97% as singletons. The sample was naive CD4+ T cells sorted from blood. The subset: CD45RA+ positively selected. The rearrangement uses TRBV5-1 and TRBJ1-3; TRBD1 agrees at 8 bases. The receptor's source is a woman aged 30 to 39 in good health. The DNA of the CDR3 is TGCGCCAGCAGTTCCGGACAGGGAGGAAACACCATATATTTT. This sequence encodes CASSSGQGGNTIYF. The full variable domain, rest sourced from reference TRBV5-1 and TRBJ1-3, is KAGVTQTPRYLIKTRGQQVTLSCSPISGHRSVSWYQQTPGQGLQFLFEYFSETQRNKGNFPGRFSGRQFSNSRSEMNVSTLELGDSALYLCASSSGQGGNTIYFGEGSWLTVV.